The 10 T cell receptor beta chains below were found in one sample sequenced in a study of cytomegalovirus exposure and HLA in healthy donors. 13 Jbeta primers and 60 Vbeta primers were used for the PCR. Profiling relied on immunoSEQ multiplex PCR, and the TCRdb table lists in-frame clones only, not all of them. The sample yields around 160,000 clones, about four fifths seen once. Sample: PBMCs. The receptors originated from a man between 45 and 60 years old in good health and CMV-seropositive.

The V and J genes are TRBV6-5 and TRBJ1-1; D is ambiguous. Trimming stripped 2 bases from V and 6 bases from J, with 19 bases between. The CDR3 is 16 residues long. CDR1 is MNHEY and CDR2 is SVGAGI in the germline V gene. CDR3 nucleotide sequence: TGTGCCAGCAGTTACAATATTGGTAGGGTCGGGGCTGAAGCTTTCTTT. This codes for CASSYNIGRVGAEAFF.

The gene calls are TRBV5-1 and TRBJ1-2; 7 nucleotides line up with TRBD1. CDR1 and CDR2 from the germline V gene are SGHRS and YFSETQ. V shed 6 bases and J 4 bases; nucleotides not matched to a gene: 12. This CDR3 spans 15 amino acids. The CDR3 region is CASTIDRAQVYGYTF. The DNA of the CDR3 is TGCGCCAGCACTATCGACAGGGCACAGGTCTATGGCTACACCTTC.

J is TRBJ2-3 and V is TRBV30; 9 nucleotides agree with TRBD2. CDR1 is GTSNPN and CDR2 is SVGIG in the germline V gene (reference sequence). The trim removed 2 bases at V and 4 bases at J, leaving 4 bases unmatched. The CDR3 runs to 14 residues. CDR3 nucleotide sequence: TGTGCCTGGAGTAGACTAGCGGTTCCAGATACGCAGTATTTT. Amino acids: CAWSRLAVPDTQYF.

The chain carries TRBV13 and TRBJ2-1, with D maybe TRBD2 (6 bases). Germline loops: CDR1 PRHDT, CDR2 FYEKMQ (reference sequence). The CDR3 consists of 13 residues. Between the trimmed V and J ends, which lost 4 bases and 9 bases, there was a span of 13 bases. CDR3 loop: CASSSRLGIEQFF. The CDR3 coding sequence is TGTGCCAGCAGCTCACGACTAGGAATTGAGCAGTTCTTC.

The genes are TRBV7-9 and TRBJ2-3, with TRBD2 identical over 8 bases. Germline loops: CDR1 SEHNR, CDR2 FQNEAQ (reference sequence). The CDR3 is made up of 15 amino acids. V shed 5 bases, J shed 5 bases, and the junction held 9 bases outside the gene matches. The CDR3 spells CASSPTSEEGDTQYF. The CDR3 region has the DNA TGTGCCAGCAGCCCGACTAGCGAGGAGGGAGATACGCAGTATTTT.

A few counts support this clone. This chain connects TRBV6-1 to TRBJ2-5; 10 nucleotides agree with TRBD2. The J call may be faulty, since TRBJ2-7 better matches the DNA end. CDR1 is MNHNS, CDR2 SASEGT, per germline. This CDR3 has 16 residues. CDR3 DNA sequence: TGTGCCAGCAGTGAAATGGGGCCTAGCGGGAGCCACGAGCAGTACTTC. Its protein product is CASSEMGPSGSHEQYF.

This rearrangement joins TRBV6-5 to TRBJ2-5, with 10 bases aligning to TRBD2. The CDR3 contains 15 residues. Germline CDR1 reads MNHEY; CDR2 reads SVGAGI. V was pared by 4 bases and J by 4 bases, with 6 bases of the junction left unmatched. The CDR3 is CASSSAGLAAETQYF. In DNA, the CDR3 is TGTGCCAGCAGTTCCGCTGGACTAGCGGCAGAGACCCAGTACTTC.

This chain links TRBV6-6 with TRBJ2-5; 11 bases match TRBD2. The CDR3 runs to 16 residues. Germline-derived CDR1 and CDR2 are MNHNY and SVGAGI (reference sequence). J gave up 2 bases and V 6 bases, and 8 bases lay outside the gene matches. CDR3 in DNA: TGTGCCAGCAGGGTAGATAGCGGGGGGGTGCAAGAGACCCAGTACTTC. Protein product: CASRVDSGGVQETQYF.

The chain employs TRBV11-3 and TRBJ1-4; 9 bases agree with TRBD1. Trimming at V came to 1 base and at J to 5 bases, leaving 5 bases not matched to a gene. The CDR3 loop spans 16 amino acids. Germline lookup yields CDR1 SGHNT and CDR2 YENEEA. CDR3 DNA: TGTGCCAGCAGCTTAGCTCCCGGGACAGGGAATGAAAAACTGTTTTTT. It is translated as CASSLAPGTGNEKLFF.

The chain recombines TRBV5-1 with TRBJ2-1; no firm D call. Germline-derived CDR1 and CDR2 are SGHRS and YFSETQ. The ends were cut back, 2 bases at V and 0 bases at J, with 9 bases in the middle. The CDR3 totals 15 residues. For the CDR3, the DNA is TGCGCCAGCAGCTTTCCAAAGAGCTCCTACAATGAGCAGTTCTTC. Protein product: CASSFPKSSYNEQFF. Full variable domain (missing parts from reference TRBV5-1 and TRBJ2-1): KAGVTQTPRYLIKTRGQQVTLSCSPISGHRSVSWYQQTPGQGLQFLFEYFSETQRNKGNFPGRFSGRQFSNSRSEMNVSTLELGDSALYLCASSFPKSSYNEQFFGPGTRLTVL.